The sample holds many counts of the clone carrying this TCR beta chain. What it recognizes is unknown. This sample was included in a study of T-cell reconstitution after alpha-beta-depleted transplantation in children. During its preparation, the TCRbeta library received unique molecular identifiers. In TCRdb, the PCR reads were re-called with MiXCR into one record per CDR3 protein. The sample has roughly 670,000 distinct CDR3 sequences; approximately 14% are singletons. The study's findings and limits: Several patients had high TCRbeta diversity at day 60; it came from surviving recipient T cells and thymic progenitors. Counts and diversity of T cells one year after transplant came mostly from newly produced T cells. At around two months after transplant, the alpha-beta T cells were reportedly derived from several hundred expanded clones that came from non-depleted graft cells.

The CDR3 runs to 15 residues. Germline CDR1 is DFQATT and CDR2 is SNEGSKA (reference sequence). Between the trimmed V and J ends, which lost 0 bases and 0 bases, there was a span of 10 bases. This chain uses TRBV20-1 with TRBJ2-3; tentative D call: TRBD2 (5 bases). The material sequenced was PBMCs, taken before TCRalphabeta/CD19-depleted stem cell transplant. The clonotype was recovered from a girl under 10 years old with congenital amegakaryocytic thrombocytopenia, due to receive a stem cell transplant. The CDR3 loop reads CSARDSEPSTDTQYF. The CDR3 DNA reads TGCAGTGCTAGAGATAGCGAACCAAGCACAGATACGCAGTATTTT.